The present T cell receptor beta chain was sequenced within a study of Ad26.COV2.S vaccination and SARS-CoV-2 variants. Of note for this clone: The antigen remains undetermined.

The V and J ends lost 4 bases and 7 bases respectively, with 17 bases between them. The CDR3 loop spans 15 amino acids. The germline V gene has CDR1 SGHRS and CDR2 YFSETQ. TCRdb's table, derived via immunoSEQ multiplex PCR, lists solely in-frame clones and lacks some. The sample lists around 300,000 clones, about nine tenths occurring once. Study outcomes and limitations: Analyses of TCR breadth and depth may have underestimated total T cell responses.

Sample treatment: over 15 received Ad26.COV2.S at low or high dose, single or two shots; roughly 5 received placebo; per-sample allocation not given. Day 63 following the first vaccine or placebo injection was when the samples were taken. This receptor was obtained from a person between 18 and 65 years old who received the Ad26.COV2.S COVID-19 vaccine or a placebo. Sequenced here: peripheral blood, sampled in a trial of Ad26.COV2.S vaccine versus placebo. The genes are TRBV5-1 and TRBJ1-4; D gene uncertain. The CDR3 reads CASSPQDQSVEKLFF. The CDR3 DNA follows: TGCGCCAGCAGCCCACAAGACCAGAGCGTTGAAAAACTGTTTTTT.